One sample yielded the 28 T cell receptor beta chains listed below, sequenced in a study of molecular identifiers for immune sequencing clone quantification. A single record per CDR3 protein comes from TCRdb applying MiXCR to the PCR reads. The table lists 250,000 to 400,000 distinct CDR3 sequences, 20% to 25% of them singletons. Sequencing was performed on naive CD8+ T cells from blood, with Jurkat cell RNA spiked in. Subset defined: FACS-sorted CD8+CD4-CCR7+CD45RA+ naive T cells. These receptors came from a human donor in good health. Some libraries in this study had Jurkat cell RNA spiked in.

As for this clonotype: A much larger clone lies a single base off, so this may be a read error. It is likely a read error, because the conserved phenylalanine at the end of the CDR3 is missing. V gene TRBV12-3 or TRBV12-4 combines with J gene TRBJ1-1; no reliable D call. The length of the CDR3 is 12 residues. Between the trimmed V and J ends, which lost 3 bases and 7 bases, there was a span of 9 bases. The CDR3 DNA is TGTGCCAGCAGTTTCCTCGAGAATGAAGCTTTCATT. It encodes CASSFLENEAFI.

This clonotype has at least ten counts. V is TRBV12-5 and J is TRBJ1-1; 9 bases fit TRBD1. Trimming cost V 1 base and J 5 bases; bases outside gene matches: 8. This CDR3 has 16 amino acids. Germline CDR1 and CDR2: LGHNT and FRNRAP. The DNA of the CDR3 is TGTGCTAGTGGTTTGGGAGCGACAGGGGGTTATACTGAAGCTTTCTTT. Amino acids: CASGLGATGGYTEAFF.

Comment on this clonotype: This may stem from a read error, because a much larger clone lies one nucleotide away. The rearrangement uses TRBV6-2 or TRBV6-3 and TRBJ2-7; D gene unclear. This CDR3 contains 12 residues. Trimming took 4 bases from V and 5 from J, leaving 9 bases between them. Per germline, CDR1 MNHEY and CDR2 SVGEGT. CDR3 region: CASSSGIHEQYF. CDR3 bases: TGTGCCAGCAGTTCCGGAATCCACGAGCAGTACTTC.

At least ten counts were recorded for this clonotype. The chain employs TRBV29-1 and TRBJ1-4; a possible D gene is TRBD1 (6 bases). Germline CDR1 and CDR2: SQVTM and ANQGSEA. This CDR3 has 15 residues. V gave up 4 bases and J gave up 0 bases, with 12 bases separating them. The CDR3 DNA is TGCAGCGTTGTAAACAGGGACCCAACTAATGAAAAACTGTTTTTT. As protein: CSVVNRDPTNEKLFF.

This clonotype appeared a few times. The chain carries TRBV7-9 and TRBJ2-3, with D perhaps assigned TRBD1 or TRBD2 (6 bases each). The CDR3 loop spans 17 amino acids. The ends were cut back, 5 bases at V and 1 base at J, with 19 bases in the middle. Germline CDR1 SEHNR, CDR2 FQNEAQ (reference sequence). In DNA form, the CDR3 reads TGTGCCAGCAGCCTGTTTACGGGGGCTTGGGGCACAGATACGCAGTATTTT. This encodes CASSLFTGAWGTDTQYF.

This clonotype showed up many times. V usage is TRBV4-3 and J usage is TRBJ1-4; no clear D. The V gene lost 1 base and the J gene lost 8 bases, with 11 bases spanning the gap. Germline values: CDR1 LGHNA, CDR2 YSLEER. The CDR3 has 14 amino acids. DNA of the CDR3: TGCGCCAGCAGCCAAGCTCTGGGGAGCGAAAAACTGTTTTTT. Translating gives CASSQALGSEKLFF.

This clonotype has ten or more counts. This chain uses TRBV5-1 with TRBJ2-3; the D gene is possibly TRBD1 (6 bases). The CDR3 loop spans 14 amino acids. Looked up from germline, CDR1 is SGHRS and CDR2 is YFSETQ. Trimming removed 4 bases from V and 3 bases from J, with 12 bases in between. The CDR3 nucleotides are TGCGCCAGCAGCGCGGACAGATTTACAGATACGCAGTATTTT. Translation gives CASSADRFTDTQYF.

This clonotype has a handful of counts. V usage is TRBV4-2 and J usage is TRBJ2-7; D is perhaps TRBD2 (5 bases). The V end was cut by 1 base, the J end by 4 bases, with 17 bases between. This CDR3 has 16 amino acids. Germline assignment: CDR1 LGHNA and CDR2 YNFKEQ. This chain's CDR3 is CASSQVVTSSSYEQYF. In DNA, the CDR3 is TGTGCCAGCAGCCAAGTTGTAACTAGTTCGTCGTACGAGCAGTACTTC.

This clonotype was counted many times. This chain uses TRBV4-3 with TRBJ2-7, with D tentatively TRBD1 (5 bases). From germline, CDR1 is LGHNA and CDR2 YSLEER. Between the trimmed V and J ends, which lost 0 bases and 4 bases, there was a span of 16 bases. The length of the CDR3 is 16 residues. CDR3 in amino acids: CASSQDRLARAYEQYF. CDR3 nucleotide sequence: TGCGCCAGCAGCCAAGATCGGTTAGCCAGGGCGTACGAGCAGTACTTC.

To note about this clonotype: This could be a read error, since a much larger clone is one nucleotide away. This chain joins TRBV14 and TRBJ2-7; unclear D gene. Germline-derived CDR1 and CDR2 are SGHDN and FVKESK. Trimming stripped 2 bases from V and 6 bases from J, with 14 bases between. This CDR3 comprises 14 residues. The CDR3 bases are TGTGCCAGCAGCCAACTTGAGAGAGGTTTCGAGCAGTACTTC. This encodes CASSQLERGFEQYF.

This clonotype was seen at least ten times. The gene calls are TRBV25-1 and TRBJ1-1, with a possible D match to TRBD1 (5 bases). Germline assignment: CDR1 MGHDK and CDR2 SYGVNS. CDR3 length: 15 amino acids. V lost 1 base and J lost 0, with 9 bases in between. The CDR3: CASSEWGTVNTEAFF. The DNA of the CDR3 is TGTGCCAGCAGTGAATGGGGCACGGTGAACACTGAAGCTTTCTTT.

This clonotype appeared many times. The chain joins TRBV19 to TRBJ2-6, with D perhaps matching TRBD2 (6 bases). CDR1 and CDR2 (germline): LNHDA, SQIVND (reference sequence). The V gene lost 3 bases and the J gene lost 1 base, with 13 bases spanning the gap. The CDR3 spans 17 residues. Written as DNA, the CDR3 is TGTGCCAGTAGTATGAGCGGAGGGCGGTCTGGGGCCAACGTCCTGACTTTC. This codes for CASSMSGGRSGANVLTF. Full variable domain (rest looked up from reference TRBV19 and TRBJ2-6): DGGITQSPKYLFRKEGQNVTLSCEQNLNHDAMYWYRQDPGQGLRLIYYSQIVNDFQKGDIAEGYSVSREKKESFPLTVTSAQKNPTAFYLCASSMSGGRSGANVLTFGAGSRLTVL.

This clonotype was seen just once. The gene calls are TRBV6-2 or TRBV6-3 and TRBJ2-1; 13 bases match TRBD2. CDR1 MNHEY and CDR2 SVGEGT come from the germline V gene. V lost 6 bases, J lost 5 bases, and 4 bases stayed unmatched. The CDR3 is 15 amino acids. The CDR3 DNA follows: TGTGCCAGCAGACGGGGACTAGCGGGGAACAATGAGCAGTTCTTC. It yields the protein CASRRGLAGNNEQFF.

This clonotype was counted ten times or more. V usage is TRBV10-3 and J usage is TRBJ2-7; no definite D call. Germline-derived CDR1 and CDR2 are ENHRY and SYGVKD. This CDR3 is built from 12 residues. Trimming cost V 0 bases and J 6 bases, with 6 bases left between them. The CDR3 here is CAISESRPEQYF. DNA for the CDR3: TGTGCCATCAGTGAGTCGAGACCCGAGCAGTACTTC.

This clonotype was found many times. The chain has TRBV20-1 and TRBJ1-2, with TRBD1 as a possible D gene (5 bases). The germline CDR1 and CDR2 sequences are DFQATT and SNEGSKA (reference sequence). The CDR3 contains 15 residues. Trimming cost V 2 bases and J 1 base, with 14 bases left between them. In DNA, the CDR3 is TGCAGTGCTAGACCACAGGCTTCGTATAACTATGGCTACACCTTC. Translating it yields CSARPQASYNYGYTF.

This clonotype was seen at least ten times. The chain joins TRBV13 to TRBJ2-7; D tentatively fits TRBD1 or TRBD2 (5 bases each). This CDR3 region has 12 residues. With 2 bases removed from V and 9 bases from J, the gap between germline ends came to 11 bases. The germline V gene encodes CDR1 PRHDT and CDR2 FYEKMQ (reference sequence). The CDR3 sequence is CASSLNGALQYF. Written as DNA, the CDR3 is TGTGCCAGCAGCTTAAACGGGGCCCTGCAGTACTTC.

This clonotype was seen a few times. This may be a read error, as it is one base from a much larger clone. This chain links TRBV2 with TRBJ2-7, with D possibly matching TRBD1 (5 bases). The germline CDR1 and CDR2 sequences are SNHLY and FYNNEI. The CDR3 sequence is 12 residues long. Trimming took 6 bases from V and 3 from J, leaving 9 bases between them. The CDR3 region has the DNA TGTGCCAGCAGCATAGGGGACTACGAGCAGTACTTC. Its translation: CASSIGDYEQYF.

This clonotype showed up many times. In nucleotides, the CDR3 is TGTGCCAGCAGCCCGCGGAGCTACAATGAGCAGTTCTTC. As protein: CASSPRSYNEQFF. The chain has TRBV7-9 and TRBJ2-1; D remains ambiguous. Germline V gives CDR1 SEHNR, CDR2 FQNEAQ (reference sequence). There are 13 residues in the CDR3. Trimming took 5 bases from V and 3 from J, leaving 8 bases between them.

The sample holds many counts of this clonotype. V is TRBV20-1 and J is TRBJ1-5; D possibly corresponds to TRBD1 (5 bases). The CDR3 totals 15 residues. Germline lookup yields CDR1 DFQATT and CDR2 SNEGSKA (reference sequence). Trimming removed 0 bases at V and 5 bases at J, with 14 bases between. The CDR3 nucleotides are TGCAGTGCTAGAGATTCGGGGCAGGGCGATCAGCCCCAGCATTTT. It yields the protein CSARDSGQGDQPQHF.

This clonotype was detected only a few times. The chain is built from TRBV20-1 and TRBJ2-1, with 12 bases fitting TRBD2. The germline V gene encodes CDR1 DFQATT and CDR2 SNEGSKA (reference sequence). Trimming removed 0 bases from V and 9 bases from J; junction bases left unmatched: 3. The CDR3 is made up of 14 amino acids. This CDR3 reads CSARDLAGGGEQFF. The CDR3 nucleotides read TGCAGTGCTAGAGATCTAGCGGGAGGGGGTGAGCAGTTCTTC.

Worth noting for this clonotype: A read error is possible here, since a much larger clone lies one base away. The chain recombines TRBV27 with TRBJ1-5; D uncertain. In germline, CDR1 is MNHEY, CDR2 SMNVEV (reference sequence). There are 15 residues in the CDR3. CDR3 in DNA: TGTGCCGGCAGCCTCGGACCCTATAGCAATCAGCCCCAGCATTTT. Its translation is CAGSLGPYSNQPQHF.

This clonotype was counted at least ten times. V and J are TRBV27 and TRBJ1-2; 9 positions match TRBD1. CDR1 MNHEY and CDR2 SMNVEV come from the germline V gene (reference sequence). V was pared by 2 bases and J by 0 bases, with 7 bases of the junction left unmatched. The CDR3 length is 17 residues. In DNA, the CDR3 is TGTGCCAGCAGTTTAACCCTGGACAGGGGAGCTAACTATGGCTACACCTTC. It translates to CASSLTLDRGANYGYTF.

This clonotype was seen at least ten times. The chain's CDR3 is CASSLDVGTEAFF. The CDR3 DNA is TGTGCCAGCAGTCTTGACGTCGGTACTGAAGCTTTCTTT. The genes are TRBV6-2 or TRBV6-3 and TRBJ1-1; D gene unclear. V was cut by 5 bases and J by 5 bases, with 12 bases left in between. Germline V gene lookup returns CDR1 MNHEY and CDR2 SVGEGT. The CDR3 is 13 residues long.

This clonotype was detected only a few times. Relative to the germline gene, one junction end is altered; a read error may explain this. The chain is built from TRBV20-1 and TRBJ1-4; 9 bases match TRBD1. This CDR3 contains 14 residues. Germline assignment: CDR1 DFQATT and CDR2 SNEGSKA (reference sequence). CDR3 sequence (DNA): TGCAGTGCTAGAGGACAGGGGGAGTATGAAAAACTGTTATTT. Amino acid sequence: CSARGQGEYEKLLF.

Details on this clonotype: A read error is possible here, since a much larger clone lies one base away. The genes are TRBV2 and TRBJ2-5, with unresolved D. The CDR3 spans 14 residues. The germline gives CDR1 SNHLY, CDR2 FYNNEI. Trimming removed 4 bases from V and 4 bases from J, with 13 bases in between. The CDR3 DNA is TGTGCCAGCAGTGGTCCCAGCCCTCGAGAGACCCAGTACTTC. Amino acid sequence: CASSGPSPRETQYF.

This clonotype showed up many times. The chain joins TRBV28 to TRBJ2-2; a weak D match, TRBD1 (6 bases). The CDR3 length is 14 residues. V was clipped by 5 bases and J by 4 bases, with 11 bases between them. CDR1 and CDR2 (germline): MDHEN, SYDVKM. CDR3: CASSPRTATGELFF. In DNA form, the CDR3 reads TGTGCCAGCAGTCCCAGGACAGCCACCGGGGAGCTGTTTTTT.

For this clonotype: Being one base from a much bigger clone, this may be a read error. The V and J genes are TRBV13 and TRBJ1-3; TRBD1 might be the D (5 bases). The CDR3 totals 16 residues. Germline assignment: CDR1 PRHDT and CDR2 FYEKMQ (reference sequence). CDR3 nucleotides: TGTGCCAGCGGCTTTAACAGGCAAAGCTCTGGAAACACCATATATTTT. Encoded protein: CASGFNRQSSGNTIYF.

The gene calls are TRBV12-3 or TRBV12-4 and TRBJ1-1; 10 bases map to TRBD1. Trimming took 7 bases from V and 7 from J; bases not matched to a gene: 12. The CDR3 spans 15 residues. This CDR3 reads CASNHNPTGGHEAFF. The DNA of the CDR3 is TGTGCCAGCAACCACAACCCGACAGGGGGCCATGAAGCTTTCTTT.